This TCR beta chain was obtained from a study of beta chain features in type 1 diabetes. Background on the study: Cells sorted and examined across all samples totaled 90 million to 120 million.

Reverse transcription of all isolated RNA meant that expressed TCRB transcripts were sequenced. Sequencing used immunoSEQ multiplex PCR; TCRdb keeps in-frame clones, though not all of them. The table shows 400,000 to 550,000 clones, with roughly 11% occurring only once. The material sequenced was naive CD4+ T cells from blood. The clonotype originates from a woman between 18 and 30 years old in good health.

CDR3 in amino acids: CASRPGQGSEAFF. CDR3 nucleotides: TGTGCCAGCCGACCGGGACAGGGTTCTGAAGCTTTCTTT. J is TRBJ1-1 and V is TRBV13, with TRBD1 identical over 9 bases. The CDR3 spans 13 residues. With V trimmed by 8 bases and J by 6 bases, 7 bases remained unmatched. Germline V gives CDR1 PRHDT, CDR2 FYEKMQ (reference sequence).